One T cell receptor (beta chain) is described in this entry. Its target is not known. The data were obtained in a study of T cell repertoires in cytomegalovirus infection. Germline lookup yields CDR1 MNHEY and CDR2 SMNVEV (reference sequence). This CDR3 has 13 residues. V lost 3 bases and J lost 5, with 8 bases in between. TCRdb fed the reads into MiXCR, producing one record per CDR3 protein. This table holds 200,000 to 250,000 distinct CDR3 sequences, 38% found once. V and J are TRBV27 and TRBJ2-1; tentatively, D is TRBD1 (5 bases). This TCR derives from a human donor in good health (CMV status not recorded). Some clones in this sample may be carry-over from other donors' samples. The material sequenced was CD8+ T cells from cultured PBMCs, taken from culture after CMV antigen stimulation. This chain's CDR3 is CASSFSRDNEQFF. Here the CDR3 DNA reads TGTGCCAGCAGTTTCTCCAGGGACAATGAGCAGTTCTTC.